This T cell receptor beta chain was obtained from a study of shared clonotypes between healthy human individuals. Looking at the study overall: Each donor's CD8 memory used one plate, CD8 naive two, each CD4 subset three.

In the sorted-subset replicate PCRs, approximately 200 ng DNA, 25,000 to 35,000 T cell genomes, was used. This table comes from immunoSEQ multiplex PCR, and its TCRdb copy is limited to in-frame clones, with some not included. Of millions of clones in the sample, approximately 94% were seen once. With respect to this clone: Its antigen remains unknown.

CDR3 size: 14 residues. V was shortened by 2 bases and J by 0 bases, with 9 bases between the two germline ends. Per germline, CDR1 GTSNPN and CDR2 SVGIG (reference sequence). Findings and caveats of the study: Memory subsets had estimated richness that was generally smaller than that of naive subsets.

The rearrangement uses TRBV30 and TRBJ2-3; tentative D call: TRBD2 (6 bases). Sequenced material: naive CD4+ T cells sorted from blood. Regarding subset: CD45RA+ positively selected. This sequence originates from a man aged 18 to 29 in good health. CDR3 residues: CAWSRGSSTDTQYF. CDR3 bases: TGTGCCTGGAGTCGGGGGTCTAGCACAGATACGCAGTATTTT.